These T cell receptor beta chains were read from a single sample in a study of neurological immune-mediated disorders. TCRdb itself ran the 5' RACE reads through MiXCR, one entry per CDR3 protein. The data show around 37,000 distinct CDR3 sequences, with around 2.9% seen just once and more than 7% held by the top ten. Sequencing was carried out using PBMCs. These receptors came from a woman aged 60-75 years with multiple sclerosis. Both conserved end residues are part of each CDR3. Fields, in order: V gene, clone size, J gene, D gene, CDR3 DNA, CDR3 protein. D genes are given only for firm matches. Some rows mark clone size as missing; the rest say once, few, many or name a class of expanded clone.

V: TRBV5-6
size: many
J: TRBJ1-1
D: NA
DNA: TGTGCCAGCAGACCAACAGGACCGAACACTGAAGCTTTCTTT
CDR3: CASRPTGPNTEAFF

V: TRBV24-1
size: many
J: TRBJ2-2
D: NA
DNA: TGTGCCACCAGTGATTTGAGCGCCAGTAGCACCGGGGAGCTGTTTTTT
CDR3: CATSDLSASSTGELFF

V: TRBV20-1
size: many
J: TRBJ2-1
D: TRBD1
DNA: TGCAGTGCATTCCGACAGGGACAGGAGTTCTTC
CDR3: CSAFRQGQEFF

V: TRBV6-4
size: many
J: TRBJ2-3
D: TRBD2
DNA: TGTGCCAGCAGTCCGAACTTGGGGACTACCACAGATACGCAGTATTTT
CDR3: CASSPNLGTTTDTQYF

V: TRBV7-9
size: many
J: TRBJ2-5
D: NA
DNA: TGTGCCAGCAGCTCTCATTCCACCTTGACGCAGACCCAGTACTTC
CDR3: CASSSHSTLTQTQYF

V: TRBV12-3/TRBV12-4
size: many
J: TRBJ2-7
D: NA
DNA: TGTGCCAGCAGTTTAGTTTGGTCTTCCTACGAGCAGTACTTC
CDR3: CASSLVWSSYEQYF

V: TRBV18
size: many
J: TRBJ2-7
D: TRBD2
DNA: TGTGCCAGCTCACCAAGACTAGCGCGGGGGGACTACGAGCAGTACTTC
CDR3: CASSPRLARGDYEQYF

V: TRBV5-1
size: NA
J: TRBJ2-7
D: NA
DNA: TGCGACAGCAGCTTGGGGGTCGGGCAGTACTTC
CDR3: CDSSLGVGQYF

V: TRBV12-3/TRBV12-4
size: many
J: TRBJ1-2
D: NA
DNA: TGTGCCAGCAGTCTACAGGGTGACTATGGCTACACCTTC
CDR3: CASSLQGDYGYTF

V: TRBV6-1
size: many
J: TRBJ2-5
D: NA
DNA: TGTGCCAGCAGTGAATTGGTAGGGGCCCGGGAGACCCAGTACTTC
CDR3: CASSELVGARETQYF

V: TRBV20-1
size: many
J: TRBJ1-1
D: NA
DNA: TGCAGTGCTAGGGGGGCCACTGAAGCTTTCTTT
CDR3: CSARGATEAFF

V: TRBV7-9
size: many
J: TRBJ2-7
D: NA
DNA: TGTGCCAGCAGCTCACAGGGAAACGAGCAGTACTTC
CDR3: CASSSQGNEQYF

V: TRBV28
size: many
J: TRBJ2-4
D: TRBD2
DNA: TGTGCCAGCAGTCCAACCGCCATACTACTAGCGGGGAAAAACATTCAGTACTTC
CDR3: CASSPTAILLAGKNIQYF

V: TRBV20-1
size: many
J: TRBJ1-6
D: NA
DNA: TGCAGTGCTCCGACAGTGAATTCACCCCTCCACTTT
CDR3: CSAPTVNSPLHF

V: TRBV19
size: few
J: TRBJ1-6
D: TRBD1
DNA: TGTGCCAGTAGCATGGACAGGGGGCCCAGCTCCTATAATTCACCCCTCCACTTT
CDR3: CASSMDRGPSSYNSPLHF

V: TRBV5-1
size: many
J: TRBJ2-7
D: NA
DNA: TGCGCCAGCAGCTTGGCCGGGGCAGCCGGGGACGAGCAGTACTTC
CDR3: CASSLAGAAGDEQYF

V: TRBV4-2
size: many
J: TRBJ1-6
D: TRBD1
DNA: TGTGCCAGCAGCCTGATCGGGACAGCCTATTCACCCCTCCACTTT
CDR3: CASSLIGTAYSPLHF

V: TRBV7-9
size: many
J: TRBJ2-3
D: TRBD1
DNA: TGTGCCAGCAGCCTCCAGGGGGCGGGGGATACGCAGTATTTT
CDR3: CASSLQGAGDTQYF

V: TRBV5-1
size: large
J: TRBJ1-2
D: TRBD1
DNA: TGCGCCAGCAGCCCGGACAGGAACTATGGCTACACCTTC
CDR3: CASSPDRNYGYTF

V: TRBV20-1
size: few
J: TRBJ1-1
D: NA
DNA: TGCAGTGCTAATACACAGCTACAGAACACTGAAGCTTTCTTT
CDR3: CSANTQLQNTEAFF